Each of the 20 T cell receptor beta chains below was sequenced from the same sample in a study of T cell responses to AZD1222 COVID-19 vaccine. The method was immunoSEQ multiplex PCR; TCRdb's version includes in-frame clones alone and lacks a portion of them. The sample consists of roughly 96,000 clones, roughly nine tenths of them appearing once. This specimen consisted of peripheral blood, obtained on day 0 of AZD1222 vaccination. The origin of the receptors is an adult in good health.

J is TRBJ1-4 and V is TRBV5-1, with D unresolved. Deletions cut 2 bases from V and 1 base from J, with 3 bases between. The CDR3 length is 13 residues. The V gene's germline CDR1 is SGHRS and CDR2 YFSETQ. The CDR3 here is CASSLETNEKLFF. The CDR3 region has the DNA TGCGCCAGCAGCTTAGAAACTAATGAAAAACTGTTTTTT.

The CDR3 DNA sequence: TGTGCCAGCAGCGTAACCCTGGGGGGGGTGGATGACTATGGCTACACCTTC. This encodes CASSVTLGGVDDYGYTF. The V gene is TRBV9, the J gene TRBJ1-2, with D maybe TRBD1 (5 bases). Deletions cut 1 base from V and 3 bases from J, with 19 bases between. Germline lookup yields CDR1 SGDLS and CDR2 YYNGEE. CDR3 length: 17 amino acids.

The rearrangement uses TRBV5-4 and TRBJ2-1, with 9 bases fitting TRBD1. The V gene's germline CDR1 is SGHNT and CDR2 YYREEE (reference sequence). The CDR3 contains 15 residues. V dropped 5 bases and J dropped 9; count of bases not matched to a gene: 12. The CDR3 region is CASSTGTGILGEQFF. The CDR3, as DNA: TGTGCCAGCAGTACCGGGACAGGGATTTTGGGTGAGCAGTTCTTC.

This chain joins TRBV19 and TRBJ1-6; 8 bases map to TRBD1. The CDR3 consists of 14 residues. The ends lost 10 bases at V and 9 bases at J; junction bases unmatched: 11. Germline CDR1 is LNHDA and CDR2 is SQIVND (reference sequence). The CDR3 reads CATAARQGFSPLHF. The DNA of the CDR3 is TGTGCCACCGCGGCGAGACAGGGGTTTTCACCCCTCCACTTT.

CDR3 DNA: TGTGCCAGCAGTGCTGGAGGAGGCTCGGGTGGGACCCAGTACTTC. The encoded protein is CASSAGGGSGGTQYF. The chain combines TRBV2 with TRBJ2-5, with D tentatively TRBD2 (5 bases). The germline CDR1 and CDR2 sequences are SNHLY and FYNNEI. V lost 4 bases and J 7 bases, leaving 19 bases between the germline ends. The CDR3 sequence is 15 residues long.

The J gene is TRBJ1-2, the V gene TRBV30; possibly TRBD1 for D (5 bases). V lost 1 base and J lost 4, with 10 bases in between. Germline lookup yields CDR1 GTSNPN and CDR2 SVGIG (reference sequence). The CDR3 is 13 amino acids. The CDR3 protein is CAWSEGFSYGYTF. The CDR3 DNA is TGTGCCTGGAGTGAGGGGTTTAGCTATGGCTACACCTTC.

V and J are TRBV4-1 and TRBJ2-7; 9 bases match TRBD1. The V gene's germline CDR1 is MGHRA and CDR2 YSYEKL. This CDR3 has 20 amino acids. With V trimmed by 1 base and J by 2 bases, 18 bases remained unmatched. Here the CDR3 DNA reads TGCGCCAGCAGCCAAGCTTATGGGACAGGGAAATTTTTTCCCCCCTACGAGCAGTACTTC. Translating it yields CASSQAYGTGKFFPPYEQYF.

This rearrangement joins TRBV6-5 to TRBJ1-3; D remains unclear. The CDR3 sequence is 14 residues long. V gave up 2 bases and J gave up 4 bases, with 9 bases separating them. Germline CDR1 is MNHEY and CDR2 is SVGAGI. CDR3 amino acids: CASSYLGTGNTIYF. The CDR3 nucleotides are TGTGCCAGCAGTTACCTGGGTACAGGAAACACCATATATTTT.

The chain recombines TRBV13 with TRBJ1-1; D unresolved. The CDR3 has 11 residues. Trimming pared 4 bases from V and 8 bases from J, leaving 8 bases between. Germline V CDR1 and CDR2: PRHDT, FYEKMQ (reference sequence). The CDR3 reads CASSSDWEAFF. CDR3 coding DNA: TGTGCCAGCAGCTCGGACTGGGAAGCTTTCTTT.

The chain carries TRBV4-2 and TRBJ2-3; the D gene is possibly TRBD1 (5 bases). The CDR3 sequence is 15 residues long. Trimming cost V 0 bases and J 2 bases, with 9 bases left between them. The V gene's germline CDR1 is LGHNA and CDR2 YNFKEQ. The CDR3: CASSQEGQPTDTQYF. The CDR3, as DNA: TGTGCCAGCAGCCAAGAAGGACAACCCACAGATACGCAGTATTTT.

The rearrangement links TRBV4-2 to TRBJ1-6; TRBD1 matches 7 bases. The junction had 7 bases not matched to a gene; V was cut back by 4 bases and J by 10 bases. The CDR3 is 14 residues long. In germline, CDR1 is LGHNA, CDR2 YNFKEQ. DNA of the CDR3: TGTGCCAGCAGCCCCGGGACAGTATCCTCACCCCTCCACTTT. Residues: CASSPGTVSSPLHF.

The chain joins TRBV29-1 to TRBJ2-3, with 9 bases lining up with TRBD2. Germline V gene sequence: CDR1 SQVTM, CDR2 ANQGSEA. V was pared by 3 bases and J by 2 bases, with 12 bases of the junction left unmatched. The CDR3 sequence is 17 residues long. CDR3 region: CSVDQSPSGGTTDTQYF. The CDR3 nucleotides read TGCAGCGTTGACCAATCCCCGAGCGGGGGGACCACAGATACGCAGTATTTT.

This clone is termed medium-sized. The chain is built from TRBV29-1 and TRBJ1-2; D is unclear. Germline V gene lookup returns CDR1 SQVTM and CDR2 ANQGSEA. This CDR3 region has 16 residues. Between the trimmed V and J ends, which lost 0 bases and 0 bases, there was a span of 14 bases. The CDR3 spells CSVEELARDSNYGYTF. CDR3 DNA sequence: TGCAGCGTTGAAGAGTTGGCCAGAGACTCTAACTATGGCTACACCTTC.

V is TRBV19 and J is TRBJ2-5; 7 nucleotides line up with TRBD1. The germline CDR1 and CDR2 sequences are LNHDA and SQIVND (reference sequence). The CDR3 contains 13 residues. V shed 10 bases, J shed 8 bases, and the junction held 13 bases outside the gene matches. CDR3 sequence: CAIVGTVGSTQYF. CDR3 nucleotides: TGTGCCATAGTCGGGACAGTTGGTTCTACCCAGTACTTC. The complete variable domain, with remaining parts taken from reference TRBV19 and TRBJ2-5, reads DGGITQSPKYLFRKEGQNVTLSCEQNLNHDAMYWYRQDPGQGLRLIYYSQIVNDFQKGDIAEGYSVSREKKESFPLTVTSAQKNPTAFYLCAIVGTVGSTQYFGPGTRLLVL.

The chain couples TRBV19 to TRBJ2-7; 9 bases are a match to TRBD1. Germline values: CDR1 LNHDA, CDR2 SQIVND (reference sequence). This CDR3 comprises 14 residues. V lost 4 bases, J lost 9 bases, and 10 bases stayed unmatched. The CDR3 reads CASSTLDRGIRQYF. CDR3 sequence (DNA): TGTGCCAGTAGTACTTTGGACAGGGGAATTCGGCAGTACTTC.

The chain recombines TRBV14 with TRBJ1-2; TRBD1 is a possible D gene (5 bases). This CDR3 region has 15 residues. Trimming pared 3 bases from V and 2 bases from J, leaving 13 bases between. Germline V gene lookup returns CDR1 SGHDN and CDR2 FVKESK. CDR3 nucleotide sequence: TGTGCCAGCAGCCAGGGGCGATGGGGGAACTATGGCTACACCTTC. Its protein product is CASSQGRWGNYGYTF.

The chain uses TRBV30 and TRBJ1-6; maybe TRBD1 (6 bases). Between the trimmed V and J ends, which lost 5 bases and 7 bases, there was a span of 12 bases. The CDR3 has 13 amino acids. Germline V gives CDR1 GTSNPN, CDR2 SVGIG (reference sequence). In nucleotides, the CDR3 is TGTGCCTGGGTTGTGGGGGGCAATTCACCCCTCCACTTT. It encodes CAWVVGGNSPLHF.

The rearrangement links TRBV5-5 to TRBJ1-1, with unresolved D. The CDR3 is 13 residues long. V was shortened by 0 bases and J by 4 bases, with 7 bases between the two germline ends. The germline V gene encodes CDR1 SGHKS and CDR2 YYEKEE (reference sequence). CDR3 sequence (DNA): TGTGCCAGCAGCTTGGAGTGGTCCACTGAAGCTTTCTTT. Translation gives CASSLEWSTEAFF.

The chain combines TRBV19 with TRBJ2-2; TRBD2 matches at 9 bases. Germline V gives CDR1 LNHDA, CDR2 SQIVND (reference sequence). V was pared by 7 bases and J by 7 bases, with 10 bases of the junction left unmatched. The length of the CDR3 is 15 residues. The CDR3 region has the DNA TGTGCCAGTACCAATAGCGGGGGTTTTGTCGGGGAGCTGTTTTTT. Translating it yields CASTNSGGFVGELFF.

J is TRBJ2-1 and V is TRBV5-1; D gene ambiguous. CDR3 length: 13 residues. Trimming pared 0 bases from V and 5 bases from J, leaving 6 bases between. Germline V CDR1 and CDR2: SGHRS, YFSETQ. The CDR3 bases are TGCGCCAGCAGCTTGGAGCGCCACAATGAGCAGTTCTTC. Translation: CASSLERHNEQFF. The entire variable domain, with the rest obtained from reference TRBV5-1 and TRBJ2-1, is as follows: KAGVTQTPRYLIKTRGQQVTLSCSPISGHRSVSWYQQTPGQGLQFLFEYFSETQRNKGNFPGRFSGRQFSNSRSEMNVSTLELGDSALYLCASSLERHNEQFFGPGTRLTVL.